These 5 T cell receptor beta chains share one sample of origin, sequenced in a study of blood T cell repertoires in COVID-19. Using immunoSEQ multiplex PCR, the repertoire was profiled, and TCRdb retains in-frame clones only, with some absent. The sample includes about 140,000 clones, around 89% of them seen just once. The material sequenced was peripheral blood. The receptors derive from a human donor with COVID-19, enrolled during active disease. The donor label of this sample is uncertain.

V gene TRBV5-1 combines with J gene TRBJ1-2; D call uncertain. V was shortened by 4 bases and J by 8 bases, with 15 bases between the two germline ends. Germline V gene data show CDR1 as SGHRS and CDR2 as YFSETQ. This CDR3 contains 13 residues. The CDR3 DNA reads TGCGCCAGCAGCCCACTCCCGACGGGGGGCTACACCTTC. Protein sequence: CASSPLPTGGYTF.

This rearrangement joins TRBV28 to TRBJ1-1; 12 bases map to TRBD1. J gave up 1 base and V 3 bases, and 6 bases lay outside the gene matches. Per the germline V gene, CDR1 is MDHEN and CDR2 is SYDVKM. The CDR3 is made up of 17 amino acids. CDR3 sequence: CASSLVWGQGANTEAFF. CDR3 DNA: TGTGCCAGCAGTTTGGTTTGGGGACAGGGGGCGAACACTGAAGCTTTCTTT.

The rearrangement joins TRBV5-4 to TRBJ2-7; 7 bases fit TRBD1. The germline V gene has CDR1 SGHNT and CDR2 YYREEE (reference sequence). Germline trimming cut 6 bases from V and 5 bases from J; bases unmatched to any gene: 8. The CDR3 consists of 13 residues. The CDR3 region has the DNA TGTGCCAGCAAGCAACAGGGGAGCCACGAGCAGTACTTC. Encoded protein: CASKQQGSHEQYF. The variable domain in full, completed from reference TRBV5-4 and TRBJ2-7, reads ETGVTQSPTHLIKTRGQQVTLRCSSQSGHNTVSWYQQALGQGPQFIFQYYREEENGRGNFPPRFSGLQFPNYSSELNVNALELDDSALYLCASKQQGSHEQYFGPGTRLTVT.

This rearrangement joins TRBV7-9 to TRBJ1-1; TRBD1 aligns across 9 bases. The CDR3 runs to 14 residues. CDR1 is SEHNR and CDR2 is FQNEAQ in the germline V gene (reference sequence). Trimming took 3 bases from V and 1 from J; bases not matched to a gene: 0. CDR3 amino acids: CASSLGQGNTEAFF. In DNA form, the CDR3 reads TGTGCCAGCAGCTTGGGACAGGGGAACACTGAAGCTTTCTTT.

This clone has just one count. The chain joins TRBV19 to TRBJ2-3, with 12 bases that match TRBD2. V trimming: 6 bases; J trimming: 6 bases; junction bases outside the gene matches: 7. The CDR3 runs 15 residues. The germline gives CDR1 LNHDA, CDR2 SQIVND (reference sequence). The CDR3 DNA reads TGTGCCAGTAGCCTGACTAGCGGGGGATCCGATACGCAGTATTTT. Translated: CASSLTSGGSDTQYF.